The 27 T cell receptor beta chains in this list originate from one sample, sequenced in a study of blood T cell repertoires in COVID-19. The method was immunoSEQ multiplex PCR; TCRdb's version includes in-frame clones alone and lacks a portion of them. The data show roughly 410,000 clones, around nine tenths seen once. Sequencing used peripheral blood. The receptor set was obtained from a middle-aged woman with COVID-19, enrolled during active disease.

This chain uses TRBV10-3 with TRBJ2-3; 7 bases are a match to TRBD1. The V and J ends lost 9 bases and 3 bases, in that order; junction bases with no gene match: 9. The CDR3 spans 14 residues. Germline V CDR1 and CDR2: ENHRY, SYGVKD. DNA for the CDR3: TGTGCCATTGTCGACAGGGATACGACAGATACGCAGTATTTT. Its protein product is CAIVDRDTTDTQYF.

The chain combines TRBV7-9 with TRBJ2-7; 11 bases are shared with TRBD1. V lost 4 bases, J lost 6 bases, and 14 bases stayed unmatched. This CDR3 has 17 amino acids. CDR1 and CDR2 (germline): SEHNR, FQNEAQ (reference sequence). The CDR3 reads CASSSPPGQGASGEQYF. The CDR3, as DNA: TGTGCCAGCAGCTCTCCACCTGGACAGGGGGCTTCAGGCGAGCAGTACTTC.

The CDR3 bases are TGCGCCAGCAGCTTGGATTATGGAGGGAGCGGAAACACCATATATTTT. Encoded protein: CASSLDYGGSGNTIYF. The chain employs TRBV5-1 and TRBJ1-3; D is unclear. Germline V gene sequence: CDR1 SGHRS, CDR2 YFSETQ. CDR3 size: 16 residues. V dropped 0 bases and J dropped 4 bases, with 14 bases sitting between them. Variable domain in full (rest from reference TRBV5-1 and TRBJ1-3): KAGVTQTPRYLIKTRGQQVTLSCSPISGHRSVSWYQQTPGQGLQFLFEYFSETQRNKGNFPGRFSGRQFSNSRSEMNVSTLELGDSALYLCASSLDYGGSGNTIYFGEGSWLTVV.

This rearrangement joins TRBV7-3 to TRBJ2-1; D may be TRBD1 (6 bases). Per germline, CDR1 SGHTA and CDR2 FQGTGA. Trimming removed 5 bases from V and 0 bases from J, with 11 bases in between. The CDR3 runs to 15 residues. DNA for the CDR3: TGTGCCAGCAGCCCAGGGGACCGCTCCTACAATGAGCAGTTCTTC. Amino acids: CASSPGDRSYNEQFF. Full variable domain (outside the CDR3, taken from reference TRBV7-3 and TRBJ2-1): GAGVSQTPSNKVTEKGKYVELRCDPISGHTALYWYRQSLGQGPEFLIYFQGTGAADDSGLPNDRFFAVRPEGSVSTLKIQRTERGDSAVYLCASSPGDRSYNEQFFGPGTRLTVL.

In this sample, this clone turned up once. The gene calls are TRBV28 and TRBJ1-5; D may be TRBD1 (6 bases). Germline V gene sequence: CDR1 MDHEN, CDR2 SYDVKM. Trimming removed 6 bases at V and 6 bases at J, with 9 bases between. The CDR3 covers 12 residues. CDR3 region: CASSGRGQPQHF. CDR3 DNA sequence: TGTGCCAGCAGCGGCAGGGGTCAGCCCCAGCATTTT.

The table lists this clone with a few counts. The rearrangement uses TRBV30 and TRBJ1-5; no clear D. Germline CDR1 GTSNPN, CDR2 SVGIG (reference sequence). CDR3 length: 13 residues. V was clipped by 2 bases and J by 7 bases, with 12 bases between them. The CDR3 DNA is TGTGCCTGGAGTAATACAAACGGGCAGCCCCAGCATTTT. It encodes CAWSNTNGQPQHF.

The V gene is TRBV3-1 (or the pseudogene TRBV3-2), the J gene TRBJ2-5, with D perhaps matching TRBD1 (5 bases). Germline lookup yields CDR1 LGHDT and CDR2 YNNKEL (reference sequence). The CDR3 totals 16 residues. With 0 bases removed from V and 5 bases from J, the gap between germline ends came to 16 bases. CDR3 sequence (DNA): TGTGCCAGCAGCCAAGAGGGGCCGGCCAGGAGCGAGACCCAGTACTTC. As protein: CASSQEGPARSETQYF.

The V call is TRBV10-3, the J call TRBJ2-1; perhaps TRBD2 as D (5 bases). In germline, CDR1 is ENHRY, CDR2 SYGVKD. The CDR3 loop spans 12 amino acids. V lost 5 bases to trimming and J lost 13 bases, with 15 bases between them. CDR3 in amino acids: CAISIHPTGQFF. In DNA, the CDR3 is TGTGCCATCAGTATACACCCGACGGGACAGTTCTTC.

The chain uses TRBV21-1 and TRBJ1-2; the D call in the table, TRBD1, was not verified against the DNA. TRBV21-1 is designated a pseudogene. This CDR3 contains 15 residues. The chain's CDR3 is CASSNPDIQHYGYTF. CDR3 sequence (DNA): TGTGCCAGCAGCAATCCCGATATCCAACATTATGGCTACACCTTC.

This chain connects TRBV15 to TRBJ1-3; D call uncertain. V lost 2 bases and J 2 bases, leaving 4 bases between the germline ends. This CDR3 has 13 amino acids. Germline CDR1 reads LNHNV; CDR2 reads YYDKDF (reference sequence). DNA for the CDR3: TGTGCCACCAGCAGATCTACTGGAAACACCATATATTTT. Translated, it gives CATSRSTGNTIYF.

V and J are TRBV5-6 and TRBJ1-1, with 10 bases fitting TRBD1. Trimming removed 2 bases from V and 4 bases from J; junction bases left unmatched: 8. Germline loops: CDR1 SGHDT, CDR2 YYEEEE. The length of the CDR3 is 16 residues. The CDR3 DNA follows: TGTGCCAGCAGCTTTGGGATGGACAGGGGGAGCACTGAAGCTTTCTTT. Amino acids: CASSFGMDRGSTEAFF.

The chain combines TRBV27 with TRBJ2-5; maybe TRBD2 (5 bases). CDR3 length equals 18 residues. The germline V gene encodes CDR1 MNHEY and CDR2 SMNVEV (reference sequence). Trimming pared 3 bases from V and 5 bases from J, leaving 25 bases between. For the CDR3, the DNA is TGTGCCAGCAGTTTGTTTGGGAGTCAGGCTAAGGGCTGGGAGACCCAGTACTTC. Protein sequence: CASSLFGSQAKGWETQYF.

The gene calls are TRBV6-6 and TRBJ1-5, with a weak D call TRBD1 (5 bases). The CDR3 totals 15 residues. CDR1 and CDR2 (germline): MNHNY, SVGAGI (reference sequence). Trimming took off 7 bases at V and 4 bases at J, with 17 bases between the two ends. CDR3 nucleotide sequence: TGTGCCAGCAATCTGTGGATCGGGGGTAATCAGCCCCAGCATTTT. Amino acid sequence: CASNLWIGGNQPQHF.

The chain couples TRBV5-1 to TRBJ2-2; D ambiguous. The CDR3 consists of 14 residues. V lost 2 bases, J lost 6 bases, and 11 bases lay in between. CDR1 and CDR2 from the germline V gene are SGHRS and YFSETQ. CDR3 nucleotide sequence: TGCGCCAGCAGCTTTTCCAGTGTCCCCGGGGAGCTGTTTTTT. It encodes CASSFSSVPGELFF. Full variable domain (remainder filled in from reference TRBV5-1 and TRBJ2-2): KAGVTQTPRYLIKTRGQQVTLSCSPISGHRSVSWYQQTPGQGLQFLFEYFSETQRNKGNFPGRFSGRQFSNSRSEMNVSTLELGDSALYLCASSFSSVPGELFFGEGSRLTVL.

This chain connects TRBV10-3 to TRBJ2-1, with 10 nucleotides matching TRBD1. Germline V gives CDR1 ENHRY, CDR2 SYGVKD. With V trimmed by 7 bases and J by 7 bases, 7 bases remained unmatched. CDR3 length: 14 amino acids. CDR3 residues: CAINDRGRTNEQFF. As DNA, the CDR3 is TGTGCCATCAATGACAGGGGGCGCACGAATGAGCAGTTCTTC.

This clone was recorded a few times. This chain links TRBV28 with TRBJ1-1, with 8 nucleotides matching TRBD1. With 7 bases clipped from V and 6 bases from J, the junction kept 13 bases outside the gene matches. Per germline, CDR1 MDHEN and CDR2 SYDVKM. The CDR3 runs 15 residues. CDR3 in amino acids: CASTTPTGGEPEAFF. The CDR3 DNA reads as TGTGCCAGCACCACCCCCACAGGGGGGGAACCTGAAGCTTTCTTT.

The V call is TRBV12-3 or TRBV12-4, the J call TRBJ1-1, with D possibly TRBD1 on 5 matching bases. The V end was cut by 6 bases, the J end by 5 bases, with 13 bases between. The CDR3 consists of 13 residues. The DNA of the CDR3 is TGTGCCAGCAGCCGGGGGGGGAGGACTGAAGCTTTCTTT. Its translation: CASSRGGRTEAFF.

The chain has TRBV18 and TRBJ1-4, with TRBD1 as a possible D gene (6 bases). CDR3 length: 15 residues. Germline CDR1 reads KGHSH; CDR2 reads LQKENI. The V end lost 0 bases, the J end lost 4 bases, and 9 bases lay between the germline ends. The CDR3 region has the DNA TGTGCCAGCTCACCACCGCTCAGGGGTAATGAAAAACTGTTTTTT. It codes for CASSPPLRGNEKLFF.

The rearrangement links TRBV3-1 (or the pseudogene TRBV3-2) to TRBJ2-7, with 7 bases lining up with TRBD1. CDR1 and CDR2 from the germline V gene are LGHDT and YNNKEL (reference sequence). The CDR3 has 14 residues. Trimming removed 3 bases from V and 2 bases from J; junction bases left unmatched: 4. CDR3 bases: TGTGCCAGCAGCCAGACAGGGCTGACCTACGAGCAGTACTTC. Amino acids: CASSQTGLTYEQYF.

This sequence joins TRBV6-5 and TRBJ2-1; 7 bases match TRBD1. Losses at the gene ends were 2 bases for V and 7 bases for J; bases not matched to a gene: 5. The CDR3 consists of 14 residues. Germline-derived CDR1 and CDR2 are MNHEY and SVGAGI. CDR3 sequence: CASSYEDRVNEQFF. CDR3 sequence (DNA): TGTGCCAGCAGTTACGAAGACAGGGTGAATGAGCAGTTCTTC.

V gene TRBV19 combines with J gene TRBJ2-7; tentative D call: TRBD1 (6 bases). Deletions cut 0 bases from V and 2 bases from J, with 17 bases between. In germline, CDR1 is LNHDA, CDR2 SQIVND (reference sequence). The CDR3 has 17 amino acids. The CDR3 DNA sequence: TGTGCCAGTAGTATAGACTCGGACAGCCTGGATCCCTACGAGCAGTACTTC. Translating gives CASSIDSDSLDPYEQYF.

This chain joins TRBV7-9 and TRBJ1-1; 10 nucleotides align to TRBD1. Germline V gives CDR1 SEHNR, CDR2 FQNEAQ (reference sequence). V gave up 5 bases and J gave up 3 bases; unmatched junction bases: 6. The CDR3 is made up of 15 amino acids. The chain's CDR3 is CASSLSGTGDTEAFF. Written as DNA, the CDR3 is TGTGCCAGCAGCCTTAGCGGGACAGGGGACACTGAAGCTTTCTTT.

V is TRBV29-1 and J is TRBJ1-2; TRBD1 agrees at 8 bases. V lost 4 bases to trimming and J lost 8 bases; unmatched junction nucleotides: 9. This CDR3 has 13 amino acids. CDR1 SQVTM and CDR2 ANQGSEA come from the germline V gene. The CDR3 region is CSVVWDRPPGYTF. The DNA for the CDR3 is TGCAGCGTTGTATGGGACAGGCCACCGGGCTACACCTTC.

The V and J genes are TRBV28 and TRBJ1-4; D is uncertain. The CDR3 consists of 14 residues. The ends were cut back, 3 bases at V and 8 bases at J, with 13 bases in the middle. The V gene's germline CDR1 is MDHEN and CDR2 SYDVKM. The CDR3 loop reads CASSLPHSPEKLFF. The CDR3 region has the DNA TGTGCCAGCAGTTTGCCCCACAGTCCGGAAAAACTGTTTTTT.

This chain joins TRBV11-2 and TRBJ2-4, with 10 bases that match TRBD1. The V segment lost 6 bases and the J segment 6 bases; nucleotides outside the gene matches: 5. The CDR3 is made up of 14 amino acids. Germline CDR1 reads SGHAT; CDR2 reads FQNNGV. CDR3 region: CASRPDRGLNIQYF. In DNA, the CDR3 is TGTGCCAGCAGACCGGACAGGGGGTTAAACATTCAGTACTTC.

The chain couples TRBV29-1 to TRBJ1-4, with D possibly matching TRBD1 (5 bases). Germline assignment: CDR1 SQVTM and CDR2 ANQGSEA. The CDR3 totals 13 residues. Trimming removed 0 bases from V and 11 bases from J, with 13 bases in between. Here the CDR3 reads CSVEDRRYRKLFF. In DNA, the CDR3 is TGCAGCGTTGAAGATCGAAGGTACAGGAAACTGTTTTTT. Looking up the rest from reference TRBV29-1 and TRBJ1-4 gives the full variable domain: SAVISQKPSRDICQRGTSLTIQCQVDSQVTMMFWYRQQPGQSLTLIATANQGSEATYESGFVIDKFPISRPNLTFSTLTVSNMSPEDSSIYLCSVEDRRYRKLFFGSGTQLSVL.

This clone was seen once. The chain has TRBV7-9 and TRBJ2-7; D perhaps matches TRBD2 (5 bases). Trimming left V 6 bases short and J 3 bases short, with 15 bases between. The CDR3 length is 14 residues. Germline CDR1 SEHNR, CDR2 FQNEAQ (reference sequence). CDR3 amino acids: CASRQEGSGYEQYF. The CDR3 DNA reads TGTGCCAGCAGACAAGAGGGTAGTGGCTACGAGCAGTACTTC.